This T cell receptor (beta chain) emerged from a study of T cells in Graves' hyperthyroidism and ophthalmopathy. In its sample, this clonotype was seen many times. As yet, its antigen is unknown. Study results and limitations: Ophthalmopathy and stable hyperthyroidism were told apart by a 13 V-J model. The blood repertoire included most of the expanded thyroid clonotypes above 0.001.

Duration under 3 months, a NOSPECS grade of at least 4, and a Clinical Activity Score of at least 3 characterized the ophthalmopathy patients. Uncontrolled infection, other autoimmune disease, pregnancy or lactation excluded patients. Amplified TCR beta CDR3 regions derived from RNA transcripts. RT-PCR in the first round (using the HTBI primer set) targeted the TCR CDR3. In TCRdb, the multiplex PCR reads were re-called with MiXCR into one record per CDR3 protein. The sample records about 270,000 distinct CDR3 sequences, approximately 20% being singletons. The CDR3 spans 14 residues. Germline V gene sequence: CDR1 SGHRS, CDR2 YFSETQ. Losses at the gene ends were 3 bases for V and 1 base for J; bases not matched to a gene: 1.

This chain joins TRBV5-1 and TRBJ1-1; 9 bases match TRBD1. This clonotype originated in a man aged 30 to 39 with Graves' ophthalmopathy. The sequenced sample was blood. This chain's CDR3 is CASSSGQGNTEAFF. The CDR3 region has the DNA TGCGCCAGCAGCTCGGGACAGGGGAACACTGAAGCTTTCTTT.